Below are 7 T cell receptor beta chains sequenced from a single sample in a study of blood T cell repertoires in COVID-19 (dated by TCRdb to 2020 to 2021). The library was obtained by the immunoSEQ multiplex PCR assay. The clones in this table, taken by TCRdb from immuneACCESS, are in-frame only. Not every clone is retained; where verified, under half of the shortfall comes from an unresolved V gene, and the cause of the rest is unknown. The sample contains just under 150,000 clones, about 87% of them found a single time. In total, the top ten clones hold over 0.85% of the sample. Sequencing used peripheral blood. These receptor sequences come from a woman between 45 and 65 years old with acute or convalescent COVID-19.

The CDR3 sequence: CASSLGFGTEAFF. The DNA of the CDR3 is TGTGCCAGCAGCTTAGGGTTCGGGACTGAAGCTTTCTTT. The rearrangement joins TRBV7-9 to TRBJ1-1; D is undetermined. The CDR3 runs 13 residues. Trimming shortened V by 1 base and J by 5 bases, and 8 bases separated the two germline ends. Germline lookup yields CDR1 SEHNR and CDR2 FQNEAQ (reference sequence).

This chain connects TRBV6-5 to TRBJ1-1; 7 nucleotides match TRBD1. V shed 8 bases, J shed 4 bases, and the junction held 10 bases outside the gene matches. From germline, CDR1 is MNHEY and CDR2 SVGAGI. The length of the CDR3 is 14 residues. The CDR3 DNA reads as TGTGCCAGCGGACCCACAGGGGTTGGCACTGAAGCTTTCTTT. Its translation is CASGPTGVGTEAFF.

This chain connects TRBV11-2 to TRBJ1-2, with D tentatively TRBD1 (6 bases). Germline V gene lookup returns CDR1 SGHAT and CDR2 FQNNGV. Between the trimmed V and J ends, which lost 5 bases and 6 bases, there was a span of 13 bases. The CDR3 is 13 residues long. This CDR3 reads CASSRRPGDGYTF. Here the CDR3 DNA reads TGTGCCAGCAGCCGACGCCCAGGGGATGGCTACACCTTC.

The rearrangement uses TRBV7-8 and TRBJ2-4, with 8 bases that match TRBD2. V was pared by 6 bases and J by 3 bases, with 19 bases of the junction left unmatched. Germline CDR1 and CDR2: SGHVS and FQNEAQ. This CDR3 comprises 19 residues. The CDR3 nucleotides are TGTGCCAGCAGTCAATCCCTCAGCGGGGGTCGTGGTGACAAAAACATTCAGTACTTC. The encoded protein is CASSQSLSGGRGDKNIQYF.

This clone has just a few counts. The rearrangement joins TRBV18 to TRBJ2-2, with TRBD1 identical over 7 bases. V lost 3 bases, J lost 4 bases, and 8 bases stayed unmatched. Germline V gene sequence: CDR1 KGHSH, CDR2 LQKENI. The length of the CDR3 is 16 residues. CDR3 loop: CASSPLTGQTTGELFF. DNA for the CDR3: TGTGCCAGCTCACCTCTCACGGGACAGACCACCGGGGAGCTGTTTTTT.

The rearrangement uses TRBV10-1 and TRBJ1-1; possible D gene TRBD1, 5 bases. The V gene lost 6 bases and the J gene lost 1 base, with 9 bases spanning the gap. CDR3 length: 13 residues. Per the germline V gene, CDR1 is WNHNN and CDR2 is SYGVQD (reference sequence). The CDR3 DNA is TGCGCCAGCAGATGGACATCGAACACTGAAGCTTTCTTT. Translating gives CASRWTSNTEAFF.

The CDR3 spells CASSSDGEYNEQFF. Here the CDR3 DNA reads TGTGCCAGCAGCTCGGACGGGGAGTACAATGAGCAGTTCTTC. V and J are TRBV3-1 (or the pseudogene TRBV3-2) and TRBJ2-1; the D gene is possibly TRBD2 (5 bases). Trimming left V 5 bases short and J 4 bases short, with 12 bases between. This CDR3 contains 14 residues. Germline CDR1 and CDR2: LGHDT and YNNKEL (reference sequence).